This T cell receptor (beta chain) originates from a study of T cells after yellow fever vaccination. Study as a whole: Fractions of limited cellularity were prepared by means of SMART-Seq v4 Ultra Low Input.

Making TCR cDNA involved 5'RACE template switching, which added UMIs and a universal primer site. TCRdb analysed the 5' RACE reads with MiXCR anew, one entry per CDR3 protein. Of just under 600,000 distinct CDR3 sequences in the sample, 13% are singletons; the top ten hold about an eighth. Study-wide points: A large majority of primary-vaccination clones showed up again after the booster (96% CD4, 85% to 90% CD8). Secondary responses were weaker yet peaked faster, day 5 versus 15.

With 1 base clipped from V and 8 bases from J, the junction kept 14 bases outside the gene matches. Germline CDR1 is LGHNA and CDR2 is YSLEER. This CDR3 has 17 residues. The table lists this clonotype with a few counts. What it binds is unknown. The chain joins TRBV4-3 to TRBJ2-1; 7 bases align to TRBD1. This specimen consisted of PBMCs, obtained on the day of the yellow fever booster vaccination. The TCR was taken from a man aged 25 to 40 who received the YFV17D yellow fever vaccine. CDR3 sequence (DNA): TGCGCCAGCAGCCAAGGGGACCTGGGACAGTCTAGGGATGAGCAGTTCTTC. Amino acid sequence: CASSQGDLGQSRDEQFF.